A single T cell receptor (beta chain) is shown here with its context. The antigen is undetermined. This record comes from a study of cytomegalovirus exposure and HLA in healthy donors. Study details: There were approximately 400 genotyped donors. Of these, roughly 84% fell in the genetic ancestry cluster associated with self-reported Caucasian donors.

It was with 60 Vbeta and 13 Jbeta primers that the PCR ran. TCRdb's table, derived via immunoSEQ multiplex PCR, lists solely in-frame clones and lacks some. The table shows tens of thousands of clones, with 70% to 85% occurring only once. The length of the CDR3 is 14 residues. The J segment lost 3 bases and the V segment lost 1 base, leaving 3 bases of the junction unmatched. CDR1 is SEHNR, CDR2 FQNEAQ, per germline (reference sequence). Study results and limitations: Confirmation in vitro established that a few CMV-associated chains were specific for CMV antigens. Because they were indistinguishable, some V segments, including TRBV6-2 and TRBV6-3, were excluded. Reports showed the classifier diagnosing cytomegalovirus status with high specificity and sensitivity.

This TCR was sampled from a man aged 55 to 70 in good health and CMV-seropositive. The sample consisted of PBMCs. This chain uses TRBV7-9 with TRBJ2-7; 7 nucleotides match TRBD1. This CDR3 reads CASSLGGGGYEQYF. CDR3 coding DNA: TGTGCCAGCAGCTTAGGAGGGGGCGGCTACGAGCAGTACTTC.